This TCR beta chain was sequenced for a study of blood T cell repertoires in COVID-19. This CDR3 has 17 residues. CDR1 and CDR2 from the germline V gene are MNHEY and SMNVEV (reference sequence). Trimming took off 4 bases at V and 2 bases at J, with 19 bases between the two ends. Profiled with immunoSEQ multiplex PCR; TCRdb holds only in-frame clones, not every one. The sample contains under 300,000 clones, about four fifths of which appear only once. Sample: peripheral blood. The clonotype was recovered from a man aged 30-40 years who had recovered from COVID-19. This chain connects TRBV27 to TRBJ2-3; tentatively, D is TRBD2 (6 bases). In nucleotides, the CDR3 is TGTGCCAGCAGTTCCAAAAAACAGGCGGGGCCCACAGATACGCAGTATTTT. This codes for CASSSKKQAGPTDTQYF.